This is a list of T cell receptor beta chains from one sample in a study of human T cells and chemical hapten exposure. TCRdb re-called the RACE reads with MiXCR, one entry per CDR3 protein. Of roughly 38,000 distinct CDR3 sequences in the sample, 7.6% were seen once. The material was whole blood, obtained in connection with sensitization to the hapten diphenylcyclopropenone (DPC). The receptors were sampled from a woman aged 45 to 65 with alopecia areata. Some clones in this sample may be carry-over from other donors' samples. CDR3s include the opening cysteine and the closing phenylalanine or tryptophan.

V gene,J gene,CDR3 protein
TRBV10-1,TRBJ1-6,CASSSTNDSPLHF
TRBV7-9,TRBJ2-5,CASSWTSGRVRQETQYF
TRBV7-2,TRBJ2-3,CASSLVRGSTDTQYF
TRBV12-3/TRBV12-4,TRBJ2-1,CATLAGGTYNEQFF
TRBV14,TRBJ2-5,CASSQERGDSTDKETQYF
TRBV19,TRBJ1-5,CASRPSTRISNQPQHF
TRBV19,TRBJ1-2,CASSIPGFNYGYTF
TRBV5-4,TRBJ1-1,CASSLTAPGEAFF
TRBV27,TRBJ1-2,CASRPYRGIGYGYTF
TRBV30,TRBJ1-1,CAWGIRDSRATEAFF
TRBV9,TRBJ2-2,CASTVFGDTGELFF
TRBV30,TRBJ2-7,CAWSVLRDEQYF
TRBV6-2/TRBV6-3,TRBJ2-1,CASSPPGRGLVLNEQFF
TRBV30,TRBJ2-7,CAWSSQGDPPYEQYF
TRBV14,TRBJ2-1,CASNPRQGPYNEQFF
TRBV2,TRBJ2-3,CASSVPRGRIVTDTQYF
TRBV4-2,TRBJ2-1,CASSQNNEQFF
TRBV27,TRBJ1-1,CASSAMAGQGLTEAFF
TRBV6-1,TRBJ2-7,CASTRDRGWSQGSYEQYF
TRBV29-1,TRBJ2-1,CSARGQSSSYNEQFF
TRBV5-1,TRBJ2-7,CASSVNRVEQYF
TRBV2,TRBJ2-7,CARGLLSYEQYF
TRBV6-6,TRBJ1-5,CASRDRVNQPQHF
TRBV10-2,TRBJ2-3,CASMTSLGGTQYF
TRBV4-1,TRBJ2-5,CASSPGATGIQETQYF
TRBV7-6,TRBJ2-3,CASSRIGTSTQDTQYF
TRBV7-2,TRBJ2-1,CASSLVGSSYNEQFF
TRBV27,TRBJ1-1,CASTSYPDSNTEAFF
TRBV18,TRBJ1-6,CASSPRSVNSPLHF
TRBV7-3,TRBJ2-1,CASSPWTSGNEQFF
TRBV6-1,TRBJ2-7,CASYRDRVREF
TRBV20-1,TRBJ2-4,CSSSYRVMAGPLAKNIQYF
TRBV5-4,TRBJ2-3,CASSPGGGVSTDTQYF
TRBV2,TRBJ1-5,CASSGQGGRQPQHF
TRBV29-1,TRBJ2-5,CSVETGVETQYF
TRBV20-1,TRBJ2-1,CSVPAGTSGNEQFF
TRBV7-3,TRBJ2-5,CASSLTSGSGQETQYF
TRBV4-1,TRBJ1-2,CASSPRIWVGYTF
TRBV29-1,TRBJ1-5,CSVAGQGFNQPQHF
TRBV29-1,TRBJ1-1,CSVMGLIRRAEAFF
TRBV5-1,TRBJ1-3,CASSQDSSGNTIYF
TRBV10-3,TRBJ1-1,CAISGQGDAEAFF
TRBV7-9,TRBJ2-7,CASSFPSGDRNYEQYF
TRBV7-3,TRBJ2-1,CASSLTSGLAGNNEQFF
TRBV7-3,TRBJ2-7,CASSLTASGTEQYF
TRBV20-1,TRBJ2-1,CSARGGRTDYNEQFF
TRBV20-1,TRBJ2-7,CSARDEAGPSYEQYF
TRBV20-1,TRBJ2-1,CSAAPAVNEQFF